The rows below give T cell receptor beta chains drawn from one sample of a study of T cell changes during pregnancy in multiple sclerosis. Clones were read by immunoSEQ multiplex PCR, and TCRdb kept only the in-frame ones, dropping some. The repertoire holds around 100,000 clones, with over 80% as singletons. The sequences come from peripheral blood, collected after pregnancy. All receptors derive from a female donor with multiple sclerosis, enrolled in a pregnancy study. Both conserved end residues are part of each CDR3. The D gene is left open where the match is weak.

v_gene	j_gene	d_gene	CDR3nt	CDR3aa
TRBV29-1	TRBJ2-2	TRBD2	TGCAGCGTTATGACTAGCCGGAACACCGGGGAGCTGTTTTTT	CSVMTSRNTGELFF
TRBV6-1	TRBJ1-5	.	TGTGCCAGCAGTGTTGGAGGGCCCCAGCATTTT	CASSVGGPQHF
TRBV9	TRBJ2-5	TRBD2	TGTGCCAGCAGCCCGACCCAGACTAGCGGGAGAGCGTTAGAGACCCAGTACTTC	CASSPTQTSGRALETQYF
TRBV4-3	TRBJ2-1	TRBD1	TGCGCCAGCAGCCAAGAGCCCAGACAGGGCAATAATGAGCAGTTCTTC	CASSQEPRQGNNEQFF
TRBV6-5	TRBJ1-2	.	TGTGCCAGCAGTTACTCGATGGGCGCAGGGGGCTACACCTTC	CASSYSMGAGGYTF
TRBV27	TRBJ2-3	.	TGTGCCAGCAGCCTAGGACCGGGAGCAGGGACAGATACGCAGTATTTT	CASSLGPGAGTDTQYF
TRBV7-9	TRBJ1-1	.	TGTGCCAGCAGCCCGGCTGGGCAGGGCACTGAAGCTTTCTTT	CASSPAGQGTEAFF
TRBV14	TRBJ2-1	.	TGTGCCAGCAGCCAAGTAGAGAGAGAGCAGTTCTTC	CASSQVEREQFF
TRBV4-3	TRBJ2-2	.	TGCGCCAGCAGCCAAGAGTTGCGCACCGGGGAGCTGTTTTTT	CASSQELRTGELFF
TRBV15	TRBJ1-6	.	TGTGCCACCAGCAGAGATGTGGTCGGTTCACCCCTCCACTTT	CATSRDVVGSPLHF